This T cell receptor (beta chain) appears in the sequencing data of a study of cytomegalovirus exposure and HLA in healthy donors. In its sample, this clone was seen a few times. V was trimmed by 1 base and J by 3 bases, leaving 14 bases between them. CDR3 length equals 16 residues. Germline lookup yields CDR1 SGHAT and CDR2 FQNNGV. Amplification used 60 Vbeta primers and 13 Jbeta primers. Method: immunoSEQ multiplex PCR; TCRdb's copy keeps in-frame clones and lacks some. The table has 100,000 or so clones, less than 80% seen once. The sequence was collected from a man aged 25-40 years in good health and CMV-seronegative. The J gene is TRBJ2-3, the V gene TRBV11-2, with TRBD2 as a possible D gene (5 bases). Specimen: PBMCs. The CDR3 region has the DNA TGTGCCAGCAGCTTAGCGGCTGGAGGTCGGACAGATACGCAGTATTTT. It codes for CASSLAAGGRTDTQYF.